The 19 T cell receptor beta chains listed next were all sequenced from one sample in a study of cytotoxic CD8 clonotypes in ibrutinib-treated CLL. Generated by immunoSEQ multiplex PCR, the TCRdb table keeps only in-frame clones and is missing some. The repertoire includes some 200,000 clones, more than 65% of them detected once, and approximately 6% sits in the top ten. Source: PBMCs, taken after 12 months of ibrutinib treatment. The receptors derive from a human donor with chronic lymphocytic leukemia.

J is TRBJ2-4 and V is TRBV27; the match to TRBD1 covers 8 bases. CDR3 length: 15 residues. With 6 bases clipped from V and 5 bases from J, the junction kept 9 bases outside the gene matches. CDR1 MNHEY and CDR2 SMNVEV come from the germline V gene (reference sequence). The CDR3 loop is CASRQGALAQNIQYF. DNA of the CDR3: TGTGCCAGCAGGCAGGGGGCCCTCGCACAAAACATTCAGTACTTC.

The chain is built from TRBV4-1 and TRBJ2-7, with D hard to call. CDR1 is MGHRA and CDR2 is YSYEKL in the germline V gene. The V and J ends lost 1 base and 5 bases respectively, with 12 bases between them. This CDR3 contains 14 residues. The CDR3 DNA is TGCGCCAGCAGCCAAGGTTACATTTCTGACGAGCAGTACTTC. It codes for CASSQGYISDEQYF.

V is TRBV5-4 and J is TRBJ2-7, with D hard to call. This CDR3 is built from 14 residues. Germline lookup yields CDR1 SGHNT and CDR2 YYREEE (reference sequence). V dropped 1 base and J dropped 0 bases, with 8 bases sitting between them. The CDR3 is CASSLTQSSYEQYF. The CDR3 nucleotides read TGTGCCAGCAGCTTGACCCAGAGCTCCTACGAGCAGTACTTC.

The rearrangement uses TRBV29-1 and TRBJ2-7; 8 positions agree with TRBD1. The V segment lost 6 bases and the J segment 3 bases; nucleotides outside the gene matches: 7. Germline V lookup: CDR1 SQVTM, CDR2 ANQGSEA. The CDR3 spans 13 residues. CDR3 region: CSVQGAGGYEQYF. The DNA of the CDR3 is TGCAGCGTCCAGGGGGCCGGGGGCTACGAGCAGTACTTC.

The rearrangement links TRBV11-2 to TRBJ2-7; a weak D match, TRBD1 (6 bases). The V and J ends lost 8 bases and 3 bases respectively, with 11 bases between them. Germline CDR1 SGHAT, CDR2 FQNNGV. The CDR3 length is 12 residues. The CDR3 spells CASVGQHYEQYF. The CDR3 bases are TGTGCCAGCGTAGGACAGCACTACGAGCAGTACTTC.

This clone has a handful of counts. This chain links TRBV5-1 with TRBJ2-5; 8 bases agree with TRBD1. V lost 6 bases to trimming and J lost 3 bases; unmatched junction nucleotides: 7. CDR1 is SGHRS and CDR2 is YFSETQ in the germline V gene. The CDR3 covers 14 residues. CDR3 protein: CASTTGGGEETQYF. DNA for the CDR3: TGCGCCAGCACCACAGGGGGTGGGGAAGAGACCCAGTACTTC.

The chain has TRBV7-3 and TRBJ1-1, with TRBD1 matching 9 bases. V trimming: 5 bases; J trimming: 4 bases; junction bases outside the gene matches: 5. The V gene's germline CDR1 is SGHTA and CDR2 FQGTGA. This CDR3 is built from 14 residues. In DNA, the CDR3 is TGTGCCAGCAGCCTTAAACAGGGGGCCACTGAAGCTTTCTTT. Protein: CASSLKQGATEAFF.

The CDR3 protein is CASRRGYDSGELFF. CDR3 nucleotides: TGTGCCAGCAGGAGAGGATACGACAGCGGGGAGCTGTTTTTT. The V and J genes are TRBV9 and TRBJ2-2; D possibly corresponds to TRBD1 (5 bases). Trimming shortened V by 5 bases and J by 7 bases, and 15 bases separated the two germline ends. The CDR3 consists of 14 residues. The germline gives CDR1 SGDLS, CDR2 YYNGEE.

The CDR3 bases are TGCGCCAGCAGTGGTCCGGACCCCGGAAACACCATATATTTT. This sequence encodes CASSGPDPGNTIYF. The chain is built from TRBV10-2 and TRBJ1-3; D uncertain. The CDR3 is 14 residues long. V dropped 4 bases and J dropped 4 bases, with 11 bases sitting between them. Germline CDR1 is WSHSY and CDR2 is SAAADI.

J is TRBJ2-5 and V is TRBV5-1, with TRBD1 as a possible D gene (6 bases). V lost 3 bases, J lost 4 bases, and 13 bases lay in between. This CDR3 is built from 14 residues. Germline V lookup: CDR1 SGHRS, CDR2 YFSETQ. The CDR3 DNA reads TGCGCCAGCAGCTGGGCAGGGGTTCGAGAGACCCAGTACTTC. Translation gives CASSWAGVRETQYF.

The chain has TRBV7-2 and TRBJ1-3; D possibly corresponds to TRBD1 (5 bases). The CDR3 is 14 residues long. Per germline, CDR1 SGHTA and CDR2 FQGNSA. V was clipped by 5 bases and J by 2 bases, with 10 bases between them. In DNA, the CDR3 is TGTGCCAGCAGCCGGGTAGGGGCTGGAAACACCATATATTTT. Amino acids: CASSRVGAGNTIYF.

The chain couples TRBV19 to TRBJ2-2, with 9 bases that match TRBD2. Germline CDR1 reads LNHDA; CDR2 reads SQIVND (reference sequence). This CDR3 spans 18 amino acids. The V gene end was trimmed by 3 bases and the J gene end by 5 bases; junction bases not matched to a gene: 13. CDR3 sequence: CASSIVLAGWTWTGELFF. CDR3 sequence (DNA): TGTGCCAGTAGTATTGTCCTAGCGGGGTGGACTTGGACCGGGGAGCTGTTTTTT.

The rearrangement links TRBV27 to TRBJ2-1, with 10 bases lining up with TRBD2. The CDR3 length is 17 residues. The germline V gene encodes CDR1 MNHEY and CDR2 SMNVEV (reference sequence). Losses at the gene ends were 4 bases for V and 0 bases for J; bases not matched to a gene: 6. The CDR3 region has the DNA TGTGCCAGCAGTTCCCGAGTAGCGGGAGGCTCCTACAATGAGCAGTTCTTC. It translates to CASSSRVAGGSYNEQFF.

In DNA form, the CDR3 reads TGTGCCATCAGTGCAGGAGCGAACACTGAAGCTTTCTTT. It translates to CAISAGANTEAFF. V and J are TRBV10-3 and TRBJ1-1; no reliable D call. The CDR3 has 13 residues. Germline V gene lookup returns CDR1 ENHRY and CDR2 SYGVKD. Trimming took 4 bases from V and 1 from J, leaving 7 bases between them.

This sequence joins TRBV6-4 and TRBJ1-2, with 9 bases matching TRBD1. The V gene end was trimmed by 5 bases and the J gene end by 2 bases; junction bases not matched to a gene: 6. Germline assignment: CDR1 MRHNA and CDR2 SNTAGT. CDR3 size: 15 residues. The CDR3 bases are TGTGCCAGCAGTATTACAGGGGGCTCAAACTATGGCTACACCTTC. Amino acid sequence: CASSITGGSNYGYTF.

CDR3 loop: CASSWQGMANEKLFF. The CDR3 nucleotides read TGCGCCAGCAGCTGGCAGGGGATGGCTAATGAAAAACTGTTTTTT. The V and J genes are TRBV5-1 and TRBJ1-4; perhaps TRBD1 as D (6 bases). The CDR3 is 15 amino acids. Germline-derived CDR1 and CDR2 are SGHRS and YFSETQ. Trimming took 3 bases from V and 3 from J, leaving 12 bases between them.

This clone appeared a few times. The chain joins TRBV18 to TRBJ1-5; 7 nucleotides line up with TRBD1. Germline V lookup: CDR1 KGHSH, CDR2 LQKENI. The CDR3 contains 14 residues. With V trimmed by 5 bases and J by 7 bases, 8 bases remained unmatched. In DNA form, the CDR3 reads TGTGCCAGCTCAGCTACAGGGGCGGTGCAGCCCCAGCATTTT. This codes for CASSATGAVQPQHF.

The chain has TRBV30 and TRBJ2-7; tentatively, D is TRBD1 or TRBD2 (6 bases each). The CDR3 spans 14 residues. Trimming shortened V by 2 bases and J by 8 bases, and 19 bases separated the two germline ends. CDR1 and CDR2 from the germline V gene are GTSNPN and SVGIG (reference sequence). As DNA, the CDR3 is TGTGCCTGGAGTCCTCCTGGAGGGGGTTTCCAGCAGTACTTC. Protein product: CAWSPPGGGFQQYF.

This chain links TRBV7-8 with TRBJ2-5; possibly TRBD1 for D (5 bases). The CDR3 covers 14 residues. Looked up from germline, CDR1 is SGHVS and CDR2 is FQNEAQ. V was clipped by 5 bases and J by 2 bases, with 12 bases between them. Here the CDR3 DNA reads TGTGCCAGCAGCCCCTGGGCAGGGCAAGAGACCCAGTACTTC. Translated: CASSPWAGQETQYF.